This passage covers 27 T cell receptor beta chains from one sample sequenced in a study of T-cell reconstitution after alpha-beta-depleted transplantation in children. This sample's TCRbeta library carried unique molecular identifier barcodes. TCRdb ran MiXCR on the PCR reads and lists one entry per CDR3 protein. Altogether nearly 400,000 distinct CDR3 sequences are present, 20% being singletons, with the ten largest covering 3.5% to 4%. This specimen consisted of PBMCs from the stem cell graft donor, obtained from the stem cell graft. The receptor source for this set is a human donor who donated a stem cell graft to a child with acute myeloid leukemia.

This clonotype was counted a few times. The rearrangement joins TRBV12-3 or TRBV12-4 to TRBJ2-7; D is tentatively TRBD1 or TRBD2 (5 bases each). The CDR3 covers 14 residues. The V gene lost 3 bases and the J gene lost 2 bases, with 11 bases spanning the gap. The CDR3 region has the DNA TGTGCCAGCAGTTTTGGGACCCTACCCTACGAGCAGTACTTC. Its translation: CASSFGTLPYEQYF.

The table lists this clonotype with many counts. The rearrangement uses TRBV18 and TRBJ2-1; 8 positions match TRBD2. This CDR3 has 15 amino acids. Looked up from germline, CDR1 is KGHSH and CDR2 is LQKENI. The J segment lost 3 bases and the V segment lost 6 bases, leaving 7 bases of the junction unmatched. CDR3 in DNA: TGTGCCAGCTCTCCGACTAGCGCGGACTACAATGAGCAGTTCTTC. Its protein product is CASSPTSADYNEQFF.

This clonotype was found a few times. An end of the junction differs from the germline gene, which may be a read error. V and J are TRBV7-7 and TRBJ2-7; D is unresolved. This CDR3 contains 13 residues. Germline V CDR1 and CDR2: SSHAT, FNYEAQ (reference sequence). The CDR3 spells CASSLQPNTEQYF. In nucleotides, the CDR3 is TGTGCTAGCAGCTTACAGCCGAATACCGAGCAGTACTTC. Together with reference TRBV7-7 and TRBJ2-7, the CDR3 gives the full variable domain: GAGVSQSPRYKVTKRGQDVTLRCDPISSHATLYWYQQALGQGPEFLTYFNYEAQPDKSGLPSDRFSAERPEGSISTLTIQRTEQRDSAMYRCASSLQPNTEQYFGPGTRLTVT.

This clonotype was detected only a few times. The V call is TRBV2, the J call TRBJ2-5; 11 bases map to TRBD2. The ends lost 6 bases at V and 3 bases at J; junction bases unmatched: 3. The germline V gene encodes CDR1 SNHLY and CDR2 FYNNEI. This CDR3 contains 14 residues. CDR3 in amino acids: CASSATSGKETQYF. CDR3 DNA: TGTGCCAGCAGCGCGACTAGCGGGAAAGAGACCCAGTACTTC.

The chain couples TRBV11-2 to TRBJ2-5; 9 positions agree with TRBD1. The trim removed 2 bases at V and 5 bases at J, leaving 9 bases unmatched. CDR3 length: 16 residues. CDR1 and CDR2 (germline): SGHAT, FQNNGV. Here the CDR3 reads CASSLNVGTGRETQYF. The CDR3 nucleotides are TGTGCCAGCAGCTTAAATGTAGGGACAGGGAGGGAGACCCAGTACTTC.

This clonotype was recorded at least ten times. V and J are TRBV29-1 and TRBJ1-1; weak D call: TRBD1 (5 bases). Trimming left V 6 bases short and J 3 bases short, with 14 bases between. The germline CDR1 and CDR2 sequences are SQVTM and ANQGSEA. The CDR3 has 13 amino acids. The CDR3 loop reads CSVVQQVDTEAFF. In DNA, the CDR3 is TGCAGCGTCGTTCAACAGGTTGACACTGAAGCTTTCTTT.

This clonotype was observed at least ten times. This chain uses TRBV27 with TRBJ2-7, with TRBD1 matching over 7 bases. The CDR3 length is 15 residues. J was trimmed by 2 bases and V by 7 bases; bases with no gene match: 11. Germline lookup yields CDR1 MNHEY and CDR2 SMNVEV (reference sequence). CDR3 coding DNA: TGTGCCAGCACCCTATCGGTCGGGACAGCCTACGAGCAGTACTTC. Translation gives CASTLSVGTAYEQYF.

This clonotype occurred a few times. The rearrangement joins TRBV29-1 to TRBJ2-3, with 8 bases aligning to TRBD2. V dropped 6 bases and J dropped 0; count of bases not matched to a gene: 8. From germline, CDR1 is SQVTM and CDR2 ANQGSEA. The CDR3 totals 15 residues. The CDR3 region is CSVPTSGASTDTQYF. CDR3 nucleotides: TGCAGCGTGCCTACTAGCGGCGCTAGCACAGATACGCAGTATTTT.

This clonotype was detected many times. The chain has TRBV7-9 and TRBJ2-1; TRBD1 agrees at 8 bases. The germline V gene encodes CDR1 SEHNR and CDR2 FQNEAQ (reference sequence). Trimming at V came to 3 bases and at J to 2 bases, leaving 3 bases not matched to a gene. The CDR3 is 15 amino acids. CDR3 nucleotides: TGTGCCAGCAGCTTCGGACAGGGAGCCTACAATGAGCAGTTCTTC. Translating gives CASSFGQGAYNEQFF.

This clonotype was counted only a few times. The chain carries TRBV20-1 and TRBJ2-7; no firm D call. Trimming cost V 2 bases and J 4 bases, with 9 bases left between them. Germline CDR1 is DFQATT and CDR2 is SNEGSKA (reference sequence). This CDR3 region has 12 residues. CDR3 nucleotides: TGCAGTGCTAGAAATCCCAGATACGAGCAGTACTTC. This sequence encodes CSARNPRYEQYF.

This clonotype was detected only a few times. V usage is TRBV7-2 and J usage is TRBJ2-5; 7 bases align to TRBD1. The germline gives CDR1 SGHTA, CDR2 FQGNSA. The junction had 13 bases not matched to a gene; V was cut back by 6 bases and J by 3 bases. CDR3 length: 16 residues. This CDR3 reads CASSTKETGFEETQYF. The CDR3 DNA sequence: TGTGCCAGCAGTACCAAAGAGACAGGGTTCGAAGAGACCCAGTACTTC.

This sequence joins TRBV7-2 and TRBJ2-2, with 7 nucleotides matching TRBD2. In germline, CDR1 is SGHTA, CDR2 FQGNSA. The CDR3 is made up of 15 amino acids. J was trimmed by 8 bases and V by 6 bases; bases with no gene match: 12. CDR3 DNA: TGTGCCAGCAGACCAATCCCGGGACTAAGAGGGGAGCTGTTTTTT. It translates to CASRPIPGLRGELFF.

This sequence joins TRBV7-8 and TRBJ2-2, with D perhaps TRBD2 (7 bases). CDR1 and CDR2 (germline): SGHVS, FQNEAQ. The CDR3 contains 14 residues. V shed 11 bases and J shed 4 bases, with 17 bases lying between them. CDR3 DNA sequence: TGTGCCGGGGGGGGCGGGAGAGGCACCGGGGAGCTGTTTTTT. Its translation is CAGGGGRGTGELFF.

This clonotype was counted at least ten times. The V call is TRBV14, the J call TRBJ1-5; no reliable D call. Per the germline V gene, CDR1 is SGHDN and CDR2 is FVKESK. CDR3 length equals 13 residues. Trimming removed 4 bases from V and 0 bases from J, with 4 bases in between. The DNA of the CDR3 is TGTGCCAGCAGCCCTCATAGCAATCAGCCCCAGCATTTT. It yields the protein CASSPHSNQPQHF.

A few counts support this clonotype. The chain links TRBV20-1 to TRBJ1-6; 9 bases fit TRBD1. The germline CDR1 and CDR2 sequences are DFQATT and SNEGSKA (reference sequence). CDR3 length equals 15 residues. Trimming removed 0 bases from V and 10 bases from J; junction bases left unmatched: 7. Here the CDR3 reads CSARDAGTGSSPLHF. The CDR3 DNA reads as TGCAGTGCTAGAGATGCCGGGACAGGGTCCTCACCCCTCCACTTT.

In DNA, the CDR3 is TGTGCCTGGAGCAAAGGGACTAGCGGGAGATACGAGCAGTACTTC. Translating it yields CAWSKGTSGRYEQYF. This sequence joins TRBV30 and TRBJ2-7; 14 bases agree with TRBD2. The length of the CDR3 is 15 residues. Germline assignment: CDR1 GTSNPN and CDR2 SVGIG (reference sequence). The V gene end was trimmed by 3 bases and the J gene end by 4 bases; junction bases not matched to a gene: 5.

This sequence joins TRBV21-1 and TRBJ2-7; TRBD2, the D gene given by the table, was not confirmed from the DNA. TRBV21-1 is described as a pseudogene. The CDR3 is 16 amino acids. CDR3 coding DNA: TGTGCCAGCAGCAAGGAGTGGCCGGAGGATTCCTACGAGCAGTACTTC. This encodes CASSKEWPEDSYEQYF.

This clonotype was found many times. V and J are TRBV25-1 and TRBJ2-7; D remains unclear. CDR3 length equals 12 residues. V was trimmed by 5 bases and J by 6 bases, leaving 11 bases between them. CDR1 is MGHDK, CDR2 SYGVNS, per germline. The CDR3 reads CASSLGIGEQYF. The CDR3 coding sequence is TGTGCCAGCAGTCTAGGGATCGGCGAGCAGTACTTC.

The chain is built from TRBV25-1 and TRBJ1-5, with no clear D. Trimming pared 8 bases from V and 3 bases from J, leaving 14 bases between. Germline V lookup: CDR1 MGHDK, CDR2 SYGVNS. The CDR3 is 14 amino acids. CDR3 nucleotides: TGTGCCAGCTCAAAAACAGAATCCAATCAGCCCCAGCATTTT. It specifies CASSKTESNQPQHF.

The chain has TRBV6-2 or TRBV6-3 and TRBJ2-2, with 10 bases fitting TRBD2. V lost 4 bases to trimming and J lost 0 bases; unmatched junction nucleotides: 14. CDR3 length: 20 residues. Germline lookup yields CDR1 MNHEY and CDR2 SVGEGT. CDR3 nucleotide sequence: TGTGCCAGCAGTTCCTTGATGCTACTAGCGGGACTCGCGAACACCGGGGAGCTGTTTTTT. This gives the protein CASSSLMLLAGLANTGELFF.

The DNA for the CDR3 is TGCGCCAACAGACCGGGACGGGACTACGAGCAGTACTTC. This gives the protein CANRPGRDYEQYF. V and J are TRBV5-1 and TRBJ2-7, with D perhaps TRBD1 or TRBD2 (5 bases each). The germline gives CDR1 SGHRS, CDR2 YFSETQ. The CDR3 covers 13 residues. Trimming removed 9 bases at V and 3 bases at J, with 16 bases between. Variable domain in full (rest from reference TRBV5-1 and TRBJ2-7): KAGVTQTPRYLIKTRGQQVTLSCSPISGHRSVSWYQQTPGQGLQFLFEYFSETQRNKGNFPGRFSGRQFSNSRSEMNVSTLELGDSALYLCANRPGRDYEQYFGPGTRLTVT.

J is TRBJ2-3 and V is TRBV15; D is uncertain. V gave up 5 bases and J gave up 0 bases, with 15 bases separating them. The CDR3 is 16 amino acids. In germline, CDR1 is LNHNV, CDR2 YYDKDF (reference sequence). The DNA for the CDR3 is TGTGCCACCAGCGTAGGTCCAAGCCCTAGCACAGATACGCAGTATTTT. Protein product: CATSVGPSPSTDTQYF.

CDR3 nucleotides: TGTGCCAGCGCAAAAACAGGGGCCAACGTCCTGACTTTC. It encodes CASAKTGANVLTF. V usage is TRBV6-7 and J usage is TRBJ2-6; D is uncertain. TRBV6-7 is treated as an ORF (open reading frame) with a function not yet certain. The V end was cut by 8 bases, the J end by 4 bases, with 9 bases between. The CDR3 is made up of 13 amino acids.

This clonotype occurred a few times. The J gene is TRBJ2-1, the V gene TRBV7-9, with D tentatively TRBD1 (6 bases). Germline V lookup: CDR1 SEHNR, CDR2 FQNEAQ (reference sequence). The CDR3 is 17 residues long. Trimming took 3 bases from V and 0 from J, leaving 15 bases between them. CDR3 sequence reads: CASSFAGRDNSYNEQFF. The CDR3 DNA follows: TGTGCCAGCAGCTTTGCCGGACGGGACAACTCCTACAATGAGCAGTTCTTC. The full variable domain, rest sourced from reference TRBV7-9 and TRBJ2-1, is DTGVSQNPRHKITKRGQNVTFRCDPISEHNRLYWYRQTLGQGPEFLTYFQNEAQLEKSRLLSDRFSAERPKGSFSTLEIQRTEQGDSAMYLCASSFAGRDNSYNEQFFGPGTRLTVL.

V is TRBV5-1 and J is TRBJ2-7; TRBD1 is a possible D gene (5 bases). This CDR3 region has 14 residues. V was pared by 2 bases and J by 3 bases, with 12 bases between. Looked up from germline, CDR1 is SGHRS and CDR2 is YFSETQ. CDR3 in amino acids: CASSFGDSRYEQYF. The CDR3 region has the DNA TGCGCCAGCAGCTTCGGTGACAGCCGCTACGAGCAGTACTTC.

The chain uses TRBV7-9 and TRBJ2-1; 12 bases fit TRBD1. With V trimmed by 3 bases and J by 8 bases, 2 bases remained unmatched. CDR3 length equals 14 residues. CDR1 is SEHNR, CDR2 FQNEAQ, per germline (reference sequence). CDR3 DNA sequence: TGTGCCAGCAGCTTGGGACAGGGGGCTGATGAGCAGTTCTTC. As protein: CASSLGQGADEQFF.

Many counts were recorded for this clonotype. The chain combines TRBV20-1 with TRBJ1-2; weak D call: TRBD1 (5 bases). The CDR3 loop spans 13 amino acids. The V and J ends lost 6 bases and 1 base respectively, with 12 bases between them. Germline CDR1 is DFQATT and CDR2 is SNEGSKA (reference sequence). CDR3 residues: CSAASTDNYGYTF. In DNA form, the CDR3 reads TGCAGTGCCGCGTCGACAGATAACTATGGCTACACCTTC.